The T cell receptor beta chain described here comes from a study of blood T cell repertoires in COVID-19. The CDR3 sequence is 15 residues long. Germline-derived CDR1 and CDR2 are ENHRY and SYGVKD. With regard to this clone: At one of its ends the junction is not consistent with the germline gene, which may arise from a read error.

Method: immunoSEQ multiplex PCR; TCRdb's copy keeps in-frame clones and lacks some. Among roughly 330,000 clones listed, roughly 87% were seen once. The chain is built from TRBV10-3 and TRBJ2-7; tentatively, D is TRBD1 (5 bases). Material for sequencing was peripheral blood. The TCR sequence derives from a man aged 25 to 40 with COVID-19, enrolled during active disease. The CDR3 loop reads CAISEYGHPFYQQYF. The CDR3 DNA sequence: TGTGCCATCAGTGAGTATGGACATCCCTTCTACCAGCAGTACTTC.